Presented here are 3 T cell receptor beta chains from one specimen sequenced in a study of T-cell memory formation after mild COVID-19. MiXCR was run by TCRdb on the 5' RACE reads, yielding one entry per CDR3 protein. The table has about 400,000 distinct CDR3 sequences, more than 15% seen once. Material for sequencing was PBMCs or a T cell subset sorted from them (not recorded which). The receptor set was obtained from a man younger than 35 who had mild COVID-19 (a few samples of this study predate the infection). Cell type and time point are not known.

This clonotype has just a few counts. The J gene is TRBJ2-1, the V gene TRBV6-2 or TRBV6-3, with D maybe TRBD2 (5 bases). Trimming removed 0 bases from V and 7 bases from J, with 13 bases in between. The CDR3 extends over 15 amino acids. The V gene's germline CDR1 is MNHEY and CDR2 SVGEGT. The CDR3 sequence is CASSYSWIPGNEQFF. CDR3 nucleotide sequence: TGTGCCAGCAGTTACTCGTGGATCCCGGGGAATGAGCAGTTCTTC.

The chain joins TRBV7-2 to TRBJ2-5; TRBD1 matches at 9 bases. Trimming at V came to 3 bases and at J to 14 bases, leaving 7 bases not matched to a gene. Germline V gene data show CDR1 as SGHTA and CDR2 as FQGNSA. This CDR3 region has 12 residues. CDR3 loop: CASSFSGTGKYF. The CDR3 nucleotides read TGTGCCAGCAGCTTCAGCGGGACAGGGAAATACTTC.

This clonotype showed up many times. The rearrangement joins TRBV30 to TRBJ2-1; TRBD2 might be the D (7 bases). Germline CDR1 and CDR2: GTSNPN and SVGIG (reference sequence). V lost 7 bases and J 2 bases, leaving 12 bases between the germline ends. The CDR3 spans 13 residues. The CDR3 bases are TGTGCCTTTCGGGGGGACACCTACAATGAGCAGTTCTTC. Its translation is CAFRGDTYNEQFF. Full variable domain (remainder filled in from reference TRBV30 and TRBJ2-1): SQTIHQWPATLVQPVGSPLSLECTVEGTSNPNLYWYRQAAGRGLQLLFYSVGIGQISSEVPQNLSASRPQDRQFILSSKKLLLSDSGFYLCAFRGDTYNEQFFGPGTRLTVL.